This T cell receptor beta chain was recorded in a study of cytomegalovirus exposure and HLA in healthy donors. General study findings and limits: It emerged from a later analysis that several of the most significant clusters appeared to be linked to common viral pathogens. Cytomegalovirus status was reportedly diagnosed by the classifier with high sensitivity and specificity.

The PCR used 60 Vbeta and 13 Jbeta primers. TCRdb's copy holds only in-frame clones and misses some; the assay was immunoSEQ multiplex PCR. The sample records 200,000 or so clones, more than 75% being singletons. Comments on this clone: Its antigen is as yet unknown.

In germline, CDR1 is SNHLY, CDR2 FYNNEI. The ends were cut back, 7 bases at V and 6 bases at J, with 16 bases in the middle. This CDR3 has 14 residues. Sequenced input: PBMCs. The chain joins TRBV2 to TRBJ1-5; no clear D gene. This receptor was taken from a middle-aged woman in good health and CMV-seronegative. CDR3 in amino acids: CASTWAAAGQPQHF. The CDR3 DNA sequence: TGTGCCAGCACGTGGGCAGCCGCGGGTCAGCCCCAGCATTTT.